This T cell receptor beta chain stems from a study of read filtering for tumor transcriptome and immune sequencing. For the study at large: The cohort had some 16 men and over eleven women aged roughly 47 to 80, mean roughly 65 years. TCR-mapped reads were about 3.5 to 10.27 million with IR-seq versus about 75 to 1,400 with RNA-seq.

Broader study findings: IR-seq captured clonotypes deeper and more reliably than RNA-seq. This fraction held mixed bone marrow immune cells after CD138-negative sorting.

This clonotype came up many times. What it binds is not known. From around 0.4 ug of RNA, a library with molecular barcoded alpha/delta and beta/gamma adaptors was made. TCRdb itself ran the reads through MiXCR, one entry per CDR3 protein. The sample lists some 130,000 distinct CDR3 sequences; 10% to 15% were seen once. Sequenced material: a population of CD138-negative cells sorted from bone marrow. The sequence was collected from a donor aged 40 or over with multiple myeloma.

Here the CDR3 reads CSARSQNTEAFF. DNA for the CDR3: TGCAGTGCTAGGAGTCAGAACACTGAAGCTTTCTTT. The rearrangement links TRBV20-1 to TRBJ1-1; no clear D gene. V gave up 3 bases and J gave up 1 base, with 6 bases separating them. Germline CDR1 is DFQATT and CDR2 is SNEGSKA (reference sequence). The CDR3 has 12 residues.